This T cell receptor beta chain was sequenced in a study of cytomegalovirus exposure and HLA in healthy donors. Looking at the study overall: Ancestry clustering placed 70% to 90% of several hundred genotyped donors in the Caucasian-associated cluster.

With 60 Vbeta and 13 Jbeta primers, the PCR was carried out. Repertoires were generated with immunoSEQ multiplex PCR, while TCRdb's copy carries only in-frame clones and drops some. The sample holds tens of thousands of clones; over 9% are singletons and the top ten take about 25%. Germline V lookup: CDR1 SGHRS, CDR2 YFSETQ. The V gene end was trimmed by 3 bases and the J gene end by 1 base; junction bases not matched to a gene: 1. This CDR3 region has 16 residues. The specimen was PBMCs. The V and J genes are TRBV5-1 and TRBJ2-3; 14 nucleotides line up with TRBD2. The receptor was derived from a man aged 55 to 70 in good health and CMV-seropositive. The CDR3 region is CASSSGLAGGTDTQYF. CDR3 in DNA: TGCGCCAGCAGCTCGGGACTAGCGGGGGGCACAGATACGCAGTATTTT.